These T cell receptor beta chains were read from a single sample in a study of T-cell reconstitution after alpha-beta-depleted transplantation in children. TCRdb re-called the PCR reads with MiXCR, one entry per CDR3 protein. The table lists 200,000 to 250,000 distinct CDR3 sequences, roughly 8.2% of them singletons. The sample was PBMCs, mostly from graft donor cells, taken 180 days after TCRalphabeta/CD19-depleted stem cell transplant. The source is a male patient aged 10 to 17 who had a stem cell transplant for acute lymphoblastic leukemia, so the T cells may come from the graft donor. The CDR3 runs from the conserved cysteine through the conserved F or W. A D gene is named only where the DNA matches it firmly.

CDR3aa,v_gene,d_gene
CASSLEPFTYEQYF,TRBV5-4,.
CASSTGEGRQAVEQFF,TRBV12-3/TRBV12-4,.
CSASGGGSSYNEQFF,TRBV29-1,TRBD2
CASSLSEQYF,TRBV11-2,.
CASSLEAATLNYGYTF,TRBV5-1,.
CASSYSGGSLGEQYF,TRBV6-5,.
CSARDMETQYF,TRBV20-1,.
CASSRESRGQENEQFF,TRBV4-3,.
CASSEGPNTEAFF,TRBV6-1,.
CASSQGPLRGTQYF,TRBV3-1,.
CASKAGNEKLFF,TRBV28,.
CASSQDGTGQGFTWAKNIQYF,TRBV4-1,TRBD1
CASSDFGSSEAFF,TRBV28,.
CASSLARQVPEAFF,TRBV12-3/TRBV12-4,.
CASSQGLMSLQFF,TRBV4-1,.
CSATFTASREQPQHF,TRBV20-1,.
CASSGRADEQYF,TRBV9,.
CATSDPDREAYGYGYTF,TRBV24-1,TRBD1
CASSLERTSSYEQYF,TRBV5-1,.
CASGGSRAKNIQYF,TRBV12-5,.
CASSYSGGLEAFF,TRBV6-5,.
CASSLETGGSYQYF,TRBV7-2,TRBD1
CASSPGYHEQYF,TRBV12-3/TRBV12-4,.
CASSFAGTGLNEQFF,TRBV28,TRBD1
CASKGRTLQNF,TRBV28,.
CASSLGQHSNQPQHF,TRBV5-1,.
CAIRIGQGQETQYF,TRBV10-3,TRBD1
CASSQFTSGNDTGELFF,TRBV4-1,TRBD2
CASSPRVSEQYF,TRBV18,.
CASSFFNSYEQYF,TRBV12-3/TRBV12-4,.
CASSLNRSFPSPSYEQYF,TRBV11-1,.
CASSTRTPPNGETQYF,TRBV7-9,.
CASSYFQNYGYTF,TRBV6-5,.
CSARDPGGASSETQYF,TRBV20-1,TRBD1
CASSPGSLGCYSNQPQHF,TRBV23-1,.
CASRGGEVGNQPQHF,TRBV6-5,.
CASCKGVTGELFF,TRBV7-8,.
CASSSLGYGYTF,TRBV7-2,.
CASSPHQASYNEQFF,TRBV6-5,.
CASSLGYAVGQETQYF,TRBV5-5,.
CSVRTQGLSTDTQYF,TRBV29-1,TRBD1
CASTSKVVGNTIYF,TRBV6-1,.
CSARGWRSSYEQYF,TRBV20-1,.
CASSHGTSGIYNEQFF,TRBV14,TRBD2
CASSLKSSGNTIYF,TRBV28,.
CASSLAQGLSTEAFF,TRBV7-9,.
CASSQATGGGYTF,TRBV14,.
CASRSGTSGFGSTDTQYF,TRBV12-3/TRBV12-4,TRBD2
CASSLTGSFYEQYF,TRBV7-9,.
CSARRRFLNTEAFF,TRBV20-1,.
CASSRQSGVGLYNEQFF,TRBV3-1,.
CASSQEGQTNYGYTF,TRBV4-1,.
CASRAGTEFTTF,TRBV2,TRBD1